This TCR beta chain was documented in a study of identical twins. This clonotype appeared many times. This CDR3 region has 17 residues. Germline loops: CDR1 SGHKS, CDR2 YYEKEE (reference sequence). Losses at the gene ends were 4 bases for V and 4 bases for J; bases not matched to a gene: 11. TCRdb re-analysed the 5' RACE reads in MiXCR, keeping a single row per CDR3 protein. The profile shows a few hundred thousand distinct CDR3 sequences, around 9.7% of them singletons. These same records also appear under a second study, on yellow fever vaccine responses in identical twins.

This TCR was recovered from a woman between 18 and 29 years old in good health. The chain employs TRBV5-5 and TRBJ2-2; 9 bases agree with TRBD1. Sequenced input: CD8+ T cells sorted from blood. CDR3 amino acids: CASSTTPGDRVTGELFF. Written as DNA, the CDR3 is TGTGCCAGCAGCACCACCCCGGGGGACAGGGTCACCGGGGAGCTGTTTTTT.